This TCR beta chain was sequenced during a study of cytomegalovirus exposure and HLA in healthy donors. Germline V gene sequence: CDR1 SGHVS, CDR2 FQNEAQ. This CDR3 has 14 amino acids. V lost 1 base and J lost 1, with 7 bases in between. Findings and limits, study-wide: Excluded: some indistinguishable V segments such as TRBV6-2 and TRBV6-3.

Notes on this clone: Its specificity is not known.

60 Vbeta and 13 Jbeta primers were used in PCR. Assay used: immunoSEQ multiplex PCR; TCRdb lists only in-frame clones, some missing. The sample records some 160,000 clones, about 79% being singletons. Healthy bone marrow donors formed the donor group. This sequence joins TRBV7-8 and TRBJ1-2; no clear D gene. The receptor comes from a woman aged 25 to 39 in good health and CMV-seronegative. Specimen: PBMCs. CDR3 loop: CASSLELINYGYTF. CDR3 coding DNA: TGTGCCAGCAGCTTAGAACTGATTAACTATGGCTACACCTTC.